This TCR beta chain was sequenced for a study of regulatory T cells in long-lasting Graves disease. Described time point: persistent/refractory GD, antithyroid drugs over 5 years with positive TRAb. From RNA extracted from PBMCs, the TCR library was made. Germline V gene lookup returns CDR1 SGHDT and CDR2 YYEEEE. CDR3 length equals 16 residues. With 1 base clipped from V and 4 bases from J, the junction kept 6 bases outside the gene matches. In the case of this clonotype: Its antigen remains unidentified.

Both iRepertoire HTBI primers and Arm-PCR of CDR3 regions were used to build the TCR beta libraries. A single record per CDR3 protein comes from TCRdb applying MiXCR to the multiplex PCR reads. The repertoire has 500,000 to 800,000 distinct CDR3 sequences, 30% of them found once; the top ten carry around 42%. Regarding the study as a whole: Persistent Graves' patients had lower TCR diversity than newly diagnosed ones. Segments TRBV28, TRBJ1-2 and TRBJ2-5 showed preferential usage in persistent disease. Among persistent patients, a larger number of public clonotypes were shared (approximately 3,000) than among newly diagnosed patients (under 1,000).

The TCR comes from a female donor with Graves disease. The chain links TRBV5-6 to TRBJ1-5, with TRBD1 matching 9 bases. The input for sequencing was peripheral blood mononuclear cells (PBMCs), taken when the disease was refractory, from a patient treated with antithyroid drugs. The CDR3 loop is CASSLRTGVNNQPQHF. CDR3 bases: TGTGCCAGCAGCTTGAGGACAGGGGTAAATAATCAGCCCCAGCATTTT.